The subject of this entry is one T cell receptor (beta chain). This specimen comes from a study of blood T cell repertoires in COVID-19. Data came from immunoSEQ multiplex PCR; TCRdb stores just in-frame clones and leaves some out. Seen here are roughly 80,000 clones, about four fifths observed once, and the top ten hold around 10%. Germline CDR1 SGDLS, CDR2 YYNGEE. This CDR3 contains 12 residues. V lost 3 bases and J 7 bases, leaving 10 bases between the germline ends. The receptor was derived from a man aged 50-59 years with acute or convalescent COVID-19. This chain connects TRBV9 to TRBJ1-2; D perhaps matches TRBD1 (6 bases). The source material was peripheral blood. The CDR3 protein is CASSATGFGYTF. The CDR3 DNA reads as TGTGCCAGCAGCGCCACAGGGTTTGGCTACACCTTC. The full variable domain, rest sourced from reference TRBV9 and TRBJ1-2, is DSGVTQTPKHLITATGQRVTLRCSPRSGDLSVYWYQQSLDQGLQFLIQYYNGEERAKGNILERFSAQQFPDLHSELNLSSLELGDSALYFCASSATGFGYTFGSGTRLTVV.